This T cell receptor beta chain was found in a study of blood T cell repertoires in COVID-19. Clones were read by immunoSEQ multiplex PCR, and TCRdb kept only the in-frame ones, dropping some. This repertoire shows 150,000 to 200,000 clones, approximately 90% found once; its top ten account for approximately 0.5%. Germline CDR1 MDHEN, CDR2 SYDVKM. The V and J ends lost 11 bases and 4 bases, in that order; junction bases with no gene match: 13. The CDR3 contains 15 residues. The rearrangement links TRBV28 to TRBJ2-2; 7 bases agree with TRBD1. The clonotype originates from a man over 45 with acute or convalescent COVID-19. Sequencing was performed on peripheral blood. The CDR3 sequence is CAGKKGDRITGELFF. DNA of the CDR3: TGTGCCGGCAAAAAGGGGGACAGAATCACCGGGGAGCTGTTTTTT.